This TCR beta chain was found in a study of cytotoxic CD8 clonotypes in ibrutinib-treated CLL (TCRdb year 2021). Study-wide context: The cohort included approximately 15 treatment-naive and about a dozen relapsed/refractory patients; roughly 17 were IGHV unmutated. Responses were partial in 24 patients and complete in 2; after median about 68 months follow-up, roughly 15 stayed in remission and some twelve progressed. Samples at response were collected after a median of approximately twelve months of treatment, with a range of roughly 6 to 40 months. On average, each sample had some 250,000 productive templates and 94,082 productive rearrangements. Longitudinal samples were available for about 30% of the 86 trial participants. Cryopreserved peripheral blood mononuclear cells were obtained prior to treatment, at the time of response, and at either disease progression or sustained remission. Patients were still on ibrutinib when every remission and progressive disease sample was collected.

With respect to this clone: Its antigen has not been determined. No base quality information exists; no much larger clone differs at one position.

The goal of deep resolution MiSeq sequencing was a depth between 1 in 1 million and 1 in 200,000 T cells, and coverage averaged 10x per clonotype. TCR beta libraries were generated with the immunoSEQ hsTCRB Kit. On the study's bioinformatics: Data were analyzed with ImmunoSEQ Data Assistant and ImmunoSEQ Analyzer, with V, D and J genes assigned per IMGT definitions. Clonality, which ranges from 0 to 1, was calculated by subtracting the normalized Shannon entropy of productive rearrangement frequencies from one. Only overrepresented clonotypes making up at least 0.05% of the repertoire of each patient were included in the public clonotype analysis. Repertoires from about a dozen age-matched healthy donors in immuneACCESS were used as clonality controls. Not all clones reach the TCRdb copy of this immuneACCESS table, which keeps in-frame sequences only. Checked studies attribute under half of the gap to unresolved V genes and leave the rest unexplained. From that table come the V and J calls and clone size; the DNA was used to work out D and trimming. The sample has around 76,000 clones on record, 75% to 90% of them singletons. Together, the top ten hold about 36% of the sample.

In the paper's terms, the time point label means: roughly 2 years on ibrutinib. For TCR beta library preparation, roughly 2.2 micrograms of genomic DNA were isolated from cryopreserved PBMCs. Longitudinal blood samples from CLL patients receiving ibrutinib monotherapy were subjected to high-throughput TCR beta sequencing. The patients took part in an open-label, single-center phase 2 trial of ibrutinib monotherapy. The CDR3 runs 15 amino acids, cysteine and phenylalanine included. The only DNA kept is the CDR3, 45 bases in frame from the first base. Trimming costs V 4 bases and J 6 bases, and their ends lie 16 bases apart. The germline V gene specifies MGHRA as CDR1 and YSYEKL as CDR2. Results the study describes overall, beyond this receptor: Baseline clonality was found to be higher than that of age-matched healthy donors and was strongly correlated with circulating CD8+ T-cell counts. Public clonotypes were rare and either contracted or stayed stable during treatment, and the rise in clonality at ibrutinib response reflected the expansion of private clonotypes. Sampling times were not matched between sustained-remission and progressing patients, and lymph node repertoires were not studied. An increase in clonality was observed at ibrutinib response, with clonality remaining stable during sustained remission and falling back toward baseline at progression.

This material consisted of PBMCs, taken after 24 months of ibrutinib treatment. The clonotype originates from a human donor with chronic lymphocytic leukemia. The sequence is built from TRBV4-1 and TRBJ2-1; D gene: possibly TRBD1, on 6 matching bases. The DNA sequence follows: TGCGCCAGCAGCCCCTTGGTGGGACACATCAATGAGCAGTTCTTC. It specifies CASSPLVGHINEQFF.